These T cell receptor beta chains were read from a single sample in a study of blood T cell repertoires in COVID-19. Repertoires were generated with immunoSEQ multiplex PCR, while TCRdb's copy carries only in-frame clones and drops some. The table includes fewer than 120,000 clones, approximately 79% detected once. Input material: peripheral blood. All receptors derive from an elderly woman with active or convalescent COVID-19. CDR3s include the opening cysteine and the closing phenylalanine or tryptophan. A D gene is named only where the DNA matches it firmly. Clone size is given for some rows only: seen once, a few or many times, or a class if the clone is expanded.

J: TRBJ2-2
length: 16
V: TRBV10-2
D: TRBD2
size: NA
DNA: TGCGCCAGCAGTGCCAGCGGGAGGGAGGGCACCGGGGAGCTGTTTTTT
CDR3: CASSASGREGTGELFF

J: TRBJ2-2
length: 17
V: TRBV4-1
D: NA
size: NA
DNA: TGCGCCAGCAGCCAAGTCCTTAGGCGGGCGGACACCGGGGAGCTGTTTTTT
CDR3: CASSQVLRRADTGELFF

J: TRBJ2-7
length: 13
V: TRBV5-6
D: NA
size: few
DNA: TGTGCCAGCAGCTTGGTGGCGGCCTACGAGCAGTACTTC
CDR3: CASSLVAAYEQYF

J: TRBJ2-1
length: 18
V: TRBV5-1
D: TRBD2
size: NA
DNA: TGCGCCAGCAGCTTGTCTCACTCCGGGACTAGCGGGAGTAGTGAGCAGTTCTTC
CDR3: CASSLSHSGTSGSSEQFF

J: TRBJ2-7
length: 18
V: TRBV19
D: TRBD2
size: once
DNA: TGTGCCAGTAGTATCCGATTCACTAGCGGGAGCTGGGACTACGAGCAGTACTTC
CDR3: CASSIRFTSGSWDYEQYF

J: TRBJ1-2
length: 14
V: TRBV29-1
D: NA
size: NA
DNA: TGCAGCGTTCATTCAGGAAAAGTCAAGCATGGCTACACCTTC
CDR3: CSVHSGKVKHGYTF

J: TRBJ2-6
length: 15
V: TRBV7-2
D: NA
size: NA
DNA: TGTGCCAGCAGCATAGACAGACCTGGGGCCAACGTCCTGACTTTC
CDR3: CASSIDRPGANVLTF

J: TRBJ2-7
length: 14
V: TRBV3-1/TRBV3-2
D: NA
size: NA
DNA: TGTGCCAGCAGCCAGATGAGGGGGTCCTACGAGCAGTACTTC
CDR3: CASSQMRGSYEQYF

J: TRBJ1-1
length: 14
V: TRBV7-9
D: TRBD1
size: NA
DNA: TGTGCCAGCAGCCAGGGACAGAAGGCCACTGAAGCTTTCTTT
CDR3: CASSQGQKATEAFF

J: TRBJ2-1
length: 15
V: TRBV7-9
D: TRBD2
size: NA
DNA: TGTGCCAGCAGCTTAGGGGGACTAGCGGGCCATGAGCAGTTCTTC
CDR3: CASSLGGLAGHEQFF

J: TRBJ1-5
length: 14
V: TRBV25-1
D: NA
size: NA
DNA: TGTGCCAGCAGTGAATTTCGACAGAATCAGCCCCAGCATTTT
CDR3: CASSEFRQNQPQHF

J: TRBJ2-7
length: 16
V: TRBV3-1/TRBV3-2
D: TRBD2
size: NA
DNA: TGTGCCAGCAGCCAAGATGTGGCGGGAGGAACATACGAGCAGTACTTC
CDR3: CASSQDVAGGTYEQYF

J: TRBJ1-1
length: 15
V: TRBV11-2
D: NA
size: NA
DNA: TGTGCCAGCAGCCCTCAACAGGGATGGAACACTGAAGCTTTCTTT
CDR3: CASSPQQGWNTEAFF

J: TRBJ2-1
length: 18
V: TRBV7-9
D: TRBD2
size: NA
DNA: TGTGCCAGCAGCCCTGCTGGGGGAGGGCCGAGCTCCTACAATGAGCAGTTCTTC
CDR3: CASSPAGGGPSSYNEQFF

J: TRBJ1-6
length: 15
V: TRBV5-4
D: NA
size: NA
DNA: TGTGCCAGCAGCTTGGGACGGGGGACCCGGAATCCCCTCCACTTT
CDR3: CASSLGRGTRNPLHF

J: TRBJ2-2
length: 15
V: TRBV5-4
D: NA
size: NA
DNA: TGTGCCAGCAGCTTGGTTTCGGCTGAGGGCGGGGAGCTGTTTTTT
CDR3: CASSLVSAEGGELFF

J: TRBJ1-4
length: 14
V: TRBV7-9
D: NA
size: NA
DNA: TGTGCCAGCAGCTTTGGACTGAGTAATGAAAAACTGTTTTTT
CDR3: CASSFGLSNEKLFF